This T cell receptor beta chain is drawn from a study of blood T cell repertoires in COVID-19. The wider study: The United States, Italy and Spain provided the acute and convalescent COVID-19 samples.

Assay used: immunoSEQ multiplex PCR; TCRdb lists only in-frame clones, some missing. The table has approximately 220,000 clones, approximately 80% seen once. The CDR3 contains 15 residues. The trim removed 4 bases at V and 1 base at J, leaving 3 bases unmatched. The V gene's germline CDR1 is LGHDT and CDR2 YNNKEL (reference sequence). The sequence came from a man between 40 and 49 years old with acute or convalescent COVID-19. The specimen sequenced was peripheral blood. The V and J genes are TRBV3-1 (or the pseudogene TRBV3-2) and TRBJ2-2; 7 nucleotides line up with TRBD1. For the CDR3, the DNA is TGTGCCAGCAGCCCCCGGGACAGGAACACCGGGGAGCTGTTTTTT. Encoded protein: CASSPRDRNTGELFF.